The 18 T cell receptor beta chains reported below all come from one sample, sequenced in a study of T cell clones after liver transplantation. Method: immunoSEQ multiplex PCR; TCRdb's copy keeps in-frame clones and lacks some. This sample has roughly 15,000 clones, with approximately 82% found just once. This specimen consisted of CD8+ T cells from blood, obtained approximately 45 months after liver transplant. Receptors were obtained from a human patient who received a liver transplant. Some T cells may have originated in the graft donor.

This sequence joins TRBV7-3 and TRBJ2-6, with TRBD2 matching 11 bases. The CDR3 is 18 residues long. Germline lookup yields CDR1 SGHTA and CDR2 FQGTGA. Trimming at V came to 8 bases and at J to 0 bases, leaving 9 bases not matched to a gene. The CDR3 DNA sequence: TGTGCCAGCCAGGTGACTAGCGGGGCCCCCTCTGGGGCCAACGTCCTGACTTTC. Residues: CASQVTSGAPSGANVLTF.

The genes are TRBV9 and TRBJ2-3, with 9 bases identical to TRBD2. The germline gives CDR1 SGDLS, CDR2 YYNGEE. The V segment lost 3 bases and the J segment 4 bases; nucleotides outside the gene matches: 12. The CDR3 is 17 residues long. The CDR3, as DNA: TGTGCCAGCAGCGCCCGGGGTAGCGGGAGTTTCGCAGATACGCAGTATTTT. This codes for CASSARGSGSFADTQYF.

The chain is built from TRBV7-9 and TRBJ2-1; no definite D call. Trimming removed 6 bases from V and 6 bases from J, with 6 bases in between. Germline V gene lookup returns CDR1 SEHNR and CDR2 FQNEAQ (reference sequence). The length of the CDR3 is 11 residues. CDR3 DNA sequence: TGTGCCAGCAGGGACGGCAATGAGCAGTTCTTC. Amino acids: CASRDGNEQFF.

This clone has just a few counts. This chain uses TRBV7-8 with TRBJ1-1, with D unclear. The V end lost 6 bases, the J end lost 1 base, and 9 bases lay between the germline ends. The CDR3 loop spans 13 amino acids. The germline CDR1 and CDR2 sequences are SGHVS and FQNEAQ. The DNA of the CDR3 is TGTGCCAGCAGTTTCAACGGGAACACTGAAGCTTTCTTT. It is translated as CASSFNGNTEAFF.

Remarks on this clone: A junction end diverges from the germline sequence, so it may reflect a read error. Other DNA variants within this sample encode the same CDR3. The V and J genes are TRBV14 and TRBJ2-1; no clear D. The V gene's germline CDR1 is SGHDN and CDR2 FVKESK. The CDR3 is 15 residues long. In DNA form, the CDR3 reads TGTGCCAGCAGCCAAGTTGGCTTCTCCTACAATGAACAGTTCTTC. Translation gives CASSQVGFSYNEQFF.

The rearrangement uses TRBV6-5 and TRBJ2-7, with a weak D call TRBD1 (6 bases). Trimming left V 2 bases short and J 4 bases short, with 15 bases between. The germline V gene encodes CDR1 MNHEY and CDR2 SVGAGI. The CDR3 spans 15 residues. The CDR3 region is CASSYLGTHSYEQYF. The CDR3 bases are TGTGCCAGCAGTTACCTAGGGACACATTCGTACGAGCAGTACTTC.

This chain joins TRBV7-9 and TRBJ2-2; the match to TRBD1 covers 9 bases. CDR1 is SEHNR and CDR2 is FQNEAQ in the germline V gene (reference sequence). J gave up 9 bases and V 4 bases, and 9 bases lay outside the gene matches. This CDR3 is built from 15 residues. The CDR3: CASSSGTGIIRELFF. The CDR3 bases are TGTGCCAGCAGCTCCGGGACAGGGATTATCCGGGAGCTGTTTTTT.

The V call is TRBV7-8, the J call TRBJ2-7, with TRBD1 matching 9 bases. Germline CDR1 is SGHVS and CDR2 is FQNEAQ. J lost 1 base, V lost 5 bases, and 6 bases had no gene match. CDR3 length: 15 residues. The DNA of the CDR3 is TGTGCCAGCAGCCCGGGACAGGGCCCATCCTACGAGCAGTACTTC. Translation gives CASSPGQGPSYEQYF.

The chain carries TRBV7-3 and TRBJ2-1, with 8 bases fitting TRBD2. Per germline, CDR1 SGHTA and CDR2 FQGTGA. The CDR3 runs 15 residues. V was clipped by 1 base and J by 9 bases; unmatched bases: 8. The DNA of the CDR3 is TGTGCCAGCAGCTTAAACGGGGGGGCCGTTAGTGAGCAGTTCTTC. Amino acid sequence: CASSLNGGAVSEQFF.

The chain carries TRBV27 and TRBJ1-1; D might be TRBD1 (6 bases). CDR3 length equals 15 residues. Germline lookup yields CDR1 MNHEY and CDR2 SMNVEV (reference sequence). V gave up 6 bases and J gave up 0 bases, with 14 bases separating them. The CDR3 is CASRTTGHMNTEAFF. DNA of the CDR3: TGTGCCAGCAGGACGACAGGCCACATGAACACTGAAGCTTTCTTT.

The chain recombines TRBV11-2 with TRBJ2-3; D ambiguous. V gave up 3 bases and J gave up 6 bases, with 4 bases separating them. The CDR3 contains 11 residues. CDR1 is SGHAT and CDR2 is FQNNGV in the germline V gene. The CDR3 bases are TGTGCCAGCAGCTTTAGGGATACGCAGTATTTT. This sequence encodes CASSFRDTQYF.

The V gene is TRBV6-4, the J gene TRBJ2-1; 10 bases align to TRBD1. The V and J ends lost 6 bases and 7 bases, in that order; junction bases with no gene match: 3. CDR3 length: 13 amino acids. The germline gives CDR1 MRHNA, CDR2 SNTAGT. The CDR3 coding sequence is TGTGCCAGCAGACGGACAGGGGGAAATGAGCAGTTCTTC. It specifies CASRRTGGNEQFF.

The CDR3 DNA reads as TGTGCCAGCAGGTCGACAGGGGATAATGAAAAACTGTTTTTT. Protein sequence: CASRSTGDNEKLFF. V usage is TRBV28 and J usage is TRBJ1-4, with 8 bases identical to TRBD1. CDR3 length equals 14 residues. CDR1 MDHEN and CDR2 SYDVKM come from the germline V gene. Trimming at V came to 6 bases and at J to 4 bases, leaving 4 bases not matched to a gene.

The V call is TRBV7-2, the J call TRBJ2-7; D is ambiguous. Deletions cut 5 bases from V and 7 bases from J, with 15 bases between. Germline CDR1 reads SGHTA; CDR2 reads FQGNSA. This CDR3 is built from 13 residues. The CDR3 DNA is TGTGCCAGCAGCCCGGGCCTCGTAGGGGAGCAGTACTTC. Its translation: CASSPGLVGEQYF.

The gene calls are TRBV27 and TRBJ2-7, with 12 bases aligning to TRBD2. V shed 6 bases, J shed 2 bases, and the junction held 5 bases outside the gene matches. CDR1 and CDR2 (germline): MNHEY, SMNVEV (reference sequence). The CDR3 has 15 amino acids. The CDR3 nucleotides are TGTGCCAGCAGGGACCCTAGCGGGAGGGCCTACGAGCAGTACTTC. Amino acid sequence: CASRDPSGRAYEQYF.

CDR3 coding DNA: TGCGCCAGCAGCACAGGGACAGGGAGTGAACACGAGCAGTACTTC. Its translation: CASSTGTGSEHEQYF. The V gene is TRBV4-3, the J gene TRBJ2-7; 9 nucleotides match TRBD1. With V trimmed by 5 bases and J by 5 bases, 10 bases remained unmatched. CDR3 size: 15 residues. The germline V gene has CDR1 LGHNA and CDR2 YSLEER.

The genes are TRBV7-9 and TRBJ1-1; 7 nucleotides match TRBD1. Per germline, CDR1 SEHNR and CDR2 FQNEAQ (reference sequence). The CDR3 has 14 amino acids. Trimming took 5 bases from V and 2 from J; bases not matched to a gene: 5. The CDR3 loop is CASSHRDRNTEAFF. The CDR3 DNA reads TGTGCCAGCAGCCACCGGGACAGAAACACTGAAGCTTTCTTT.

The chain uses TRBV2 and TRBJ1-1; D call uncertain. CDR3 length: 13 residues. Trimming cost V 6 bases and J 2 bases, with 10 bases left between them. Germline CDR1 and CDR2: SNHLY and FYNNEI. The CDR3, as DNA: TGTGCCAGCAGGATTGGGGTTAACACTGAAGCTTTCTTT. It is translated as CASRIGVNTEAFF.